The TCR beta chain described here comes from a study of blood T cell repertoires in COVID-19. Study at large: Samples came from the United States, Italy and Spain, spanning acute and convalescent COVID-19. T cells, B-cell-depleted T cells, or PBMCs supplied cDNA or gDNA.

Per the original methods: Amplification with reference gene primers provided the estimates of nucleated cell counts. Method: immunoSEQ multiplex PCR; TCRdb's copy keeps in-frame clones and lacks some. The DNA was the basis for D and trimming; V, J and clone size are from that table. The sample shows 130,000 to 150,000 clones, roughly 80% of them seen only once. Sequenced: peripheral blood. This sequence was found in a human donor with acute or convalescent COVID-19. The donor label of this sample is uncertain.

CDR3 in DNA: TGTGCCAGCCGCCTGGGACAGGGAACCGGGGAGCTGTTTTTT. The encoded protein is CASRLGQGTGELFF. The chain has TRBV6-6 and TRBJ2-2; 9 bases align to TRBD1. This CDR3 has 14 amino acids. The trim removed 8 bases at V and 5 bases at J, leaving 6 bases unmatched. Germline values: CDR1 MNHNY, CDR2 SVGAGI (reference sequence).